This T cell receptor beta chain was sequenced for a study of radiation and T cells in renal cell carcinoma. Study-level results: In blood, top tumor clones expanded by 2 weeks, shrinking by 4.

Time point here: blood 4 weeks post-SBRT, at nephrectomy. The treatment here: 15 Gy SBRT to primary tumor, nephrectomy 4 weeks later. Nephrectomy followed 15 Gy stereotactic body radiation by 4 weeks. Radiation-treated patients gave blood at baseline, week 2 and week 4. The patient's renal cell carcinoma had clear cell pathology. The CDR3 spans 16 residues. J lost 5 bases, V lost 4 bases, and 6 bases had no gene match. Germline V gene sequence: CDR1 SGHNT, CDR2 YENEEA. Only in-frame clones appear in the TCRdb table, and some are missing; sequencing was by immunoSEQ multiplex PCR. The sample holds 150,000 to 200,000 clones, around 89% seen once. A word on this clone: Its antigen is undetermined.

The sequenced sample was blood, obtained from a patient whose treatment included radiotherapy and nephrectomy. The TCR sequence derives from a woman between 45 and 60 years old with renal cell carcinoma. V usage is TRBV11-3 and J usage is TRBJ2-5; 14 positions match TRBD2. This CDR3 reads CASSSGTSGGSETQYF. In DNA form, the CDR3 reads TGTGCCAGCAGCTCTGGGACTAGCGGGGGTTCGGAGACCCAGTACTTC.